This TCR beta chain was obtained from a study of T-cell memory formation after mild COVID-19. Across the whole study: The study found TCR clusters largely donor specific. Broader study findings: Day 15 to 85 contracting clones showed balanced CD4/CD8; day 15 to 37 expanders favored CD4+.

Employing constant-segment primers, 5'RACE generated TCR alpha and TCR beta cDNA libraries bearing sample barcodes and UMIs. In TCRdb, the 5' RACE reads were re-called with MiXCR into one record per CDR3 protein. This sample has about 130,000 distinct CDR3 sequences, with around a sixth found just once. V dropped 4 bases and J dropped 1 base, with 7 bases sitting between them. The germline V gene encodes CDR1 SGHTA and CDR2 FQGTGA. The CDR3 is 13 amino acids. As for this clonotype: Its antigen is not identified.

Sequenced sample: PBMCs or a T cell subset sorted from them (not recorded which). The TCR sequence derives from an adult woman who had mild COVID-19 (a few samples of this study predate the infection). Cell type and time point are not known. This sequence joins TRBV7-3 and TRBJ1-1; perhaps TRBD1 as D (6 bases). The CDR3 protein is CASSWDKNTEAFF. The CDR3, as DNA: TGTGCCAGCAGCTGGGACAAGAACACTGAAGCTTTCTTT.